This entry lists 32 T cell receptor beta chains sequenced from one sample in a study of beta chain features in type 1 diabetes. Study-level points and caveats: Among all four CD4+ subsets, Type 1 diabetes patients had TCRB CDR3s that were moderately but significantly shorter.

These TCRs are of unknown antigen specificity. TCRB transcripts that were expressed got sequenced, as all of the isolated RNA had been reverse transcribed. Produced via immunoSEQ multiplex PCR; TCRdb's table is partial and in-frame only. The table lists 500,000 to 850,000 clones, more than 13% of them singletons, with roughly 0.04% in the top ten. Sequencing used naive CD4+ T cells from blood. These receptors came from a man aged 18 to 30 with type 1 diabetes.

The J gene is TRBJ2-1, the V gene TRBV2, with 7 bases aligning to TRBD1. CDR1 is SNHLY and CDR2 is FYNNEI in the germline V gene. V gave up 6 bases and J gave up 0 bases; unmatched junction bases: 5. The CDR3 consists of 15 residues. In DNA form, the CDR3 reads TGTGCCAGCAGGGCACGGACAGGCTCCTACAATGAGCAGTTCTTC. It is translated as CASRARTGSYNEQFF. Full variable domain (missing parts from reference TRBV2 and TRBJ2-1): EPEVTQTPSHQVTQMGQEVILRCVPISNHLYFYWYRQILGQKVEFLVSFYNNEISEKSEIFDDQFSVERPDGSNFTLKIRSTKLEDSAMYFCASRARTGSYNEQFFGPGTRLTVL.

The sample holds a few counts of this clone. The chain uses TRBV9 and TRBJ2-3; D is perhaps TRBD2 (6 bases). CDR3 length equals 14 residues. V was trimmed by 4 bases and J by 2 bases, leaving 11 bases between them. The germline CDR1 and CDR2 sequences are SGDLS and YYNGEE. Here the CDR3 reads CASSTRDPTDTQYF. The CDR3 DNA sequence: TGTGCCAGCAGCACGCGGGACCCCACAGATACGCAGTATTTT.

J is TRBJ2-6 and V is TRBV11-3; 7 bases agree with TRBD1. This CDR3 has 16 residues. With 5 bases clipped from V and 0 bases from J, the junction kept 4 bases outside the gene matches. CDR1 and CDR2 (germline): SGHNT, YENEEA. In nucleotides, the CDR3 is TGTGCCAGCAGCCCGGGACAGAACTCTGGGGCCAACGTCCTGACTTTC. Protein sequence: CASSPGQNSGANVLTF. Full variable domain (remainder filled in from reference TRBV11-3 and TRBJ2-6): EAGVVQSPRYKIIEKKQPVAFWCNPISGHNTLYWYLQNLGQGPELLIRYENEEAVDDSQLPKDRFSAERLKGVDSTLKIQPAELGDSAVYLCASSPGQNSGANVLTFGAGSRLTVL.

This clone came up a few times. Other DNA sequences from this sample encode an identical CDR3 as well. The chain combines TRBV5-4 with TRBJ2-1; 8 bases fit TRBD2. This CDR3 has 15 amino acids. CDR1 and CDR2 (germline): SGHNT, YYREEE (reference sequence). The V and J ends lost 0 bases and 1 base, in that order; junction bases with no gene match: 0. Written as DNA, the CDR3 is TGTGCCAGCAGCTTGGGCGGGGGGTCCTACAATGAGCAGTTCTTC. This translates into CASSLGGGSYNEQFF.

The chain couples TRBV18 to TRBJ1-5; no definite D call. This CDR3 comprises 12 residues. The V gene lost 4 bases and the J gene lost 4 bases, with 5 bases spanning the gap. The germline V gene has CDR1 KGHSH and CDR2 LQKENI. The CDR3 sequence: CASSLVNQPQHF. CDR3 nucleotides: TGTGCCAGCTCACTGGTAAATCAGCCCCAGCATTTT.

This clone was seen more than once but under ten times. The rearrangement links TRBV7-9 to TRBJ1-4; D gene unclear. This CDR3 spans 14 amino acids. V was shortened by 4 bases and J by 11 bases, with 17 bases between the two germline ends. Germline V CDR1 and CDR2: SEHNR, FQNEAQ (reference sequence). CDR3 DNA: TGTGCCAGCAGCTGGGGAGCCCCTGGACGGAAACTGTTTTTT. Protein sequence: CASSWGAPGRKLFF.

This clone was observed a handful of times. J is TRBJ2-1 and V is TRBV18, with 9 bases matching TRBD2. This CDR3 is 17 amino acids long. V lost 1 base to trimming and J lost 9 bases; unmatched junction nucleotides: 13. From germline, CDR1 is KGHSH and CDR2 LQKENI. Here the CDR3 DNA reads TGTGCCAGCTCACCACTCTCCGGCGCGGGAGGGCCGGGTGAGCAGTTCTTC. Amino acids: CASSPLSGAGGPGEQFF.

The chain links TRBV4-3 to TRBJ1-3, with D possibly TRBD1 on 5 matching bases. Trimming took 1 base from V and 8 from J, leaving 12 bases between them. CDR1 is LGHNA, CDR2 YSLEER, per germline. The CDR3 length is 14 residues. The CDR3 sequence: CASSQVPGSDTIYF. The CDR3 region has the DNA TGCGCCAGCAGCCAAGTCCCAGGGAGCGACACCATATATTTT.

Here the CDR3 DNA reads TGTGCCAGCAGTTATCTGGGGTGGGGCGGAGAGACCCAGTACTTC. Encoded protein: CASSYLGWGGETQYF. This chain joins TRBV27 and TRBJ2-5, with a weak D call TRBD1 (5 bases). The CDR3 has 15 residues. Germline V gives CDR1 MNHEY, CDR2 SMNVEV (reference sequence). V lost 4 bases to trimming and J lost 4 bases, with 16 bases between them.

This clone was detected only a few times. The genes are TRBV29-1 and TRBJ2-1; D might be TRBD1 or TRBD2, each matching 5 bases. V gave up 1 base and J gave up 0 bases, with 10 bases separating them. The germline V gene has CDR1 SQVTM and CDR2 ANQGSEA. The CDR3 loop spans 15 amino acids. CDR3 nucleotide sequence: TGCAGCGTTGAAGGGGACCCGAGCTCCTACAATGAGCAGTTCTTC. This codes for CSVEGDPSSYNEQFF.

The V gene is TRBV28, the J gene TRBJ2-6; D might be TRBD1 (5 bases). V was pared by 3 bases and J by 4 bases, with 10 bases between. The germline gives CDR1 MDHEN, CDR2 SYDVKM. This CDR3 comprises 15 residues. DNA of the CDR3: TGTGCCAGCAGTTTTGGCAGGGCAGGGGCCAACGTCCTGACTTTC. This codes for CASSFGRAGANVLTF.

This clone was counted only a few times. Other DNA variants within this sample encode the same CDR3. This rearrangement joins TRBV30 to TRBJ2-3, with TRBD2 matching 8 bases. Germline V gene data show CDR1 as GTSNPN and CDR2 as SVGIG (reference sequence). The CDR3 spans 13 residues. Unmatched junction bases numbered 1, after V lost 2 bases and J lost 3 bases. Written as DNA, the CDR3 is TGTGCCTGGAGTCGGGGGGGTACAGATACGCAGTATTTT. Its translation is CAWSRGGTDTQYF.

This clone was seen a handful of times. This sequence joins TRBV21-1 and TRBJ2-7; TRBD2 is taken as the D call from the table, unchecked against the DNA. TRBV21-1 is a pseudogene segment. CDR3 length: 15 residues. The CDR3 DNA reads TGTGCCAGCAGCACACGGGGGGACAAAACCTACGAGCAGTACTTC. Translated, it gives CASSTRGDKTYEQYF.

The V and J genes are TRBV30 and TRBJ2-4; a weak D match, TRBD2 (5 bases). The CDR3 sequence is 19 residues long. V gave up 0 bases and J gave up 0 bases, with 21 bases separating them. CDR1 GTSNPN and CDR2 SVGIG come from the germline V gene (reference sequence). DNA of the CDR3: TGTGCCTGGAGTGTAAGGAGCCTCCAATGGGAGTTAGCCAAAAACATTCAGTACTTC. This translates into CAWSVRSLQWELAKNIQYF. Variable domain in full (rest from reference TRBV30 and TRBJ2-4): SQTIHQWPATLVQPVGSPLSLECTVEGTSNPNLYWYRQAAGRGLQLLFYSVGIGQISSEVPQNLSASRPQDRQFILSSKKLLLSDSGFYLCAWSVRSLQWELAKNIQYFGAGTRLSVL.

The table lists this clone with a few counts. This sequence joins TRBV14 and TRBJ2-3; D perhaps matches TRBD2 (6 bases). Germline CDR1 SGHDN, CDR2 FVKESK. The CDR3 contains 15 residues. Trimming removed 3 bases from V and 5 bases from J, with 15 bases in between. CDR3 residues: CASSQAGPAGDTQYF. DNA for the CDR3: TGTGCCAGCAGCCAGGCGGGACCTGCCGGAGATACGCAGTATTTT.

This chain links TRBV28 with TRBJ1-1; D may be TRBD1 (6 bases). The germline CDR1 and CDR2 sequences are MDHEN and SYDVKM. The CDR3 covers 12 residues. V lost 4 bases and J 5 bases, leaving 8 bases between the germline ends. CDR3 bases: TGTGCCAGCAGTTCCGACAGGACTGAAGCTTTCTTT. It is translated as CASSSDRTEAFF.

This clone was detected only a few times. The CDR3 DNA is TGTGCCATCAAGGGGCAGGGAGATCAGCCCCAGCATTTT. Protein sequence: CAIKGQGDQPQHF. The chain is built from TRBV10-3 and TRBJ1-5; D possibly corresponds to TRBD1 (5 bases). Trimming took off 7 bases at V and 5 bases at J, with 12 bases between the two ends. Per the germline V gene, CDR1 is ENHRY and CDR2 is SYGVKD. This CDR3 is built from 13 residues.

The rearrangement links TRBV7-2 to TRBJ2-3; TRBD2 might be the D (6 bases). This CDR3 comprises 14 residues. CDR1 and CDR2 from the germline V gene are SGHTA and FQGNSA. With 3 bases removed from V and 2 bases from J, the gap between germline ends came to 9 bases. The CDR3 region has the DNA TGTGCCAGCAGCTTCCCGGGAGTCACAGATACGCAGTATTTT. Protein product: CASSFPGVTDTQYF. The full variable domain, rest sourced from reference TRBV7-2 and TRBJ2-3, is GAGVSQSPSNKVTEKGKDVELRCDPISGHTALYWYRQSLGQGLEFLIYFQGNSAPDKSGLPSDRFSAERTGGSVSTLTIQRTQQEDSAVYLCASSFPGVTDTQYFGPGTRLTVL.

A few counts support this clone. The chain is built from TRBV21-1 and TRBJ2-1; no check of the table's D call, TRBD1, against the DNA was made. TRBV21-1 is a known pseudogene. There are 16 residues in the CDR3. The CDR3 coding sequence is TGTGCCAGCAGCAAAGGGACAGATCACTCCTACAATGAGCAGTTCTTC. Amino acid sequence: CASSKGTDHSYNEQFF.

This sequence joins TRBV30 and TRBJ2-7; TRBD1 matches at 8 bases. The CDR3 is made up of 13 amino acids. Germline CDR1 GTSNPN, CDR2 SVGIG (reference sequence). Trimming removed 5 bases from V and 4 bases from J; junction bases left unmatched: 7. In nucleotides, the CDR3 is TGTGCCTGGGCGGCCGACAGGGGTTACGAGCAGTACTTC. This codes for CAWAADRGYEQYF.

This chain joins TRBV29-1 and TRBJ2-7; D uncertain. Trimming pared 4 bases from V and 0 bases from J, leaving 13 bases between. The CDR3 is made up of 14 amino acids. Germline assignment: CDR1 SQVTM and CDR2 ANQGSEA. CDR3 bases: TGCAGCGTTGTAGGTACCACTGCCTCCTACGAGCAGTACTTC. This sequence encodes CSVVGTTASYEQYF.

This chain uses TRBV30 with TRBJ2-5; 7 bases are shared with TRBD2. The length of the CDR3 is 14 residues. The trim removed 3 bases at V and 1 base at J, leaving 5 bases unmatched. Germline V gives CDR1 GTSNPN, CDR2 SVGIG (reference sequence). CDR3 bases: TGTGCCTGGAGCCCTCTAGCGGTCCAAGAGACCCAGTACTTC. This encodes CAWSPLAVQETQYF. Together with reference TRBV30 and TRBJ2-5, the CDR3 gives the full variable domain: SQTIHQWPATLVQPVGSPLSLECTVEGTSNPNLYWYRQAAGRGLQLLFYSVGIGQISSEVPQNLSASRPQDRQFILSSKKLLLSDSGFYLCAWSPLAVQETQYFGPGTRLLVL.

The table lists this clone with a few counts. V is TRBV30 and J is TRBJ2-7; 7 bases match TRBD2. The CDR3 is 14 residues long. J was trimmed by 3 bases and V by 4 bases; bases with no gene match: 9. Germline V gives CDR1 GTSNPN, CDR2 SVGIG (reference sequence). CDR3 residues: CAWTVAGSDYEQYF. The CDR3 DNA reads as TGTGCCTGGACTGTAGCGGGCTCAGACTACGAGCAGTACTTC.

The V gene is TRBV9, the J gene TRBJ2-7; tentative D call: TRBD2 (5 bases). CDR1 SGDLS and CDR2 YYNGEE come from the germline V gene. The CDR3 loop spans 16 amino acids. Between the trimmed V and J ends, which lost 0 bases and 4 bases, there was a span of 17 bases. In DNA form, the CDR3 reads TGTGCCAGCAGCGTAGGTCCGGAGGCTTGGGCTTACGAGCAGTACTTC. This gives the protein CASSVGPEAWAYEQYF.

This clone was counted between two and nine times. The chain uses TRBV19 and TRBJ2-1, with 8 bases fitting TRBD1. V dropped 6 bases and J dropped 4; count of bases not matched to a gene: 5. The germline CDR1 and CDR2 sequences are LNHDA and SQIVND (reference sequence). The CDR3 covers 14 residues. This CDR3 reads CASSRTGSYNEQFF. Written as DNA, the CDR3 is TGTGCCAGTAGCCGGACAGGGTCGTACAATGAGCAGTTCTTC.

This clone was seen a few times. The V gene is TRBV6-5, the J gene TRBJ1-2; no definite D call. The CDR3 extends over 13 amino acids. The V and J ends lost 0 bases and 8 bases respectively, with 10 bases between them. CDR1 and CDR2 from the germline V gene are MNHEY and SVGAGI. The CDR3 DNA reads TGTGCCAGCAGTTACTCGACCTCCGGGGGCTACACCTTC. It encodes CASSYSTSGGYTF.

A few counts support this clone. This sequence joins TRBV2 and TRBJ1-4; a possible D gene is TRBD1 (5 bases). Deletions cut 8 bases from V and 6 bases from J, with 13 bases between. This CDR3 region has 13 residues. CDR1 and CDR2 from the germline V gene are SNHLY and FYNNEI. DNA for the CDR3: TGTGCCAGCGGCGGTGGGGGGGATGAAAAACTGTTTTTT. Translating it yields CASGGGGDEKLFF.

The V gene is TRBV10-3, the J gene TRBJ2-3, with 11 bases matching TRBD2. Germline V gene sequence: CDR1 ENHRY, CDR2 SYGVKD. The junction had 10 bases not matched to a gene; V was cut back by 10 bases and J by 4 bases. The CDR3 has 15 amino acids. The CDR3 DNA sequence: TGTGCCACGGAATTCACTAGCGGGAGTGCAGATACGCAGTATTTT. Translation gives CATEFTSGSADTQYF.

The chain combines TRBV5-4 with TRBJ2-1, with 9 positions matching TRBD2. V lost 0 bases to trimming and J lost 5 bases; unmatched junction nucleotides: 6. This CDR3 is 16 amino acids long. Per germline, CDR1 SGHNT and CDR2 YYREEE (reference sequence). CDR3 coding DNA: TGTGCCAGCAGCTTGGGTGGTCCTAGCGGGAACAATGAGCAGTTCTTC. This sequence encodes CASSLGGPSGNNEQFF.

This chain connects TRBV7-9 to TRBJ1-1; a weak D match, TRBD1 (5 bases). CDR1 and CDR2 (germline): SEHNR, FQNEAQ (reference sequence). CDR3 length: 15 residues. V was pared by 3 bases and J by 0 bases, with 11 bases between. CDR3 residues: CASSFRDRVNTEAFF. The CDR3 DNA sequence: TGTGCCAGCAGCTTTAGGGACCGAGTGAACACTGAAGCTTTCTTT.

This clone was observed a few times. CDR3 DNA: TGTGCCAGCAGCGTAGGCACTAGTCCAGATACGCAGTATTTT. Amino acids: CASSVGTSPDTQYF. The chain has TRBV9 and TRBJ2-3; TRBD2 is a possible D gene (5 bases). V gave up 0 bases and J gave up 4 bases, with 9 bases separating them. Germline V lookup: CDR1 SGDLS, CDR2 YYNGEE. The CDR3 has 14 residues. Filled out from reference TRBV9 and TRBJ2-3, the complete variable domain reads DSGVTQTPKHLITATGQRVTLRCSPRSGDLSVYWYQQSLDQGLQFLIQYYNGEERAKGNILERFSAQQFPDLHSELNLSSLELGDSALYFCASSVGTSPDTQYFGPGTRLTVL.

This clone was picked up a small number of times. The chain couples TRBV9 to TRBJ1-2; 8 bases match TRBD1. After removal of 4 bases from V and 1 base from J, the junction contained 6 bases not matched to a gene. Looked up from germline, CDR1 is SGDLS and CDR2 is YYNGEE. This CDR3 has 15 amino acids. CDR3 sequence reads: CASSPRTGINYGYTF. For the CDR3, the DNA is TGTGCCAGCAGCCCCCGGACAGGGATTAACTATGGCTACACCTTC.